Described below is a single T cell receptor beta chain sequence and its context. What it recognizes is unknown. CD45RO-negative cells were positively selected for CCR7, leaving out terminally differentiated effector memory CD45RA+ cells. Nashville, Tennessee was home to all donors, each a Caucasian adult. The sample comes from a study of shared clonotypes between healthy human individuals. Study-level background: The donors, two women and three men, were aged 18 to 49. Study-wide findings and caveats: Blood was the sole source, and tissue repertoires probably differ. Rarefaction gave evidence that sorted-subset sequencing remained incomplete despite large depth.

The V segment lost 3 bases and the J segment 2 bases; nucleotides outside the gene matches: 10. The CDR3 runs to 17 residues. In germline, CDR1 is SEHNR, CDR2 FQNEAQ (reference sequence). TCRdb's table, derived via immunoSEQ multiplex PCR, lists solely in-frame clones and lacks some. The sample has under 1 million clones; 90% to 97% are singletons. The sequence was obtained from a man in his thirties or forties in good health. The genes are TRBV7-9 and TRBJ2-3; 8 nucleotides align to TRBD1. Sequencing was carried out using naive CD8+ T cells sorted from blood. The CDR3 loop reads CASSLPRTGLVTDTQYF. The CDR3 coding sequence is TGTGCCAGCAGCTTGCCAAGGACAGGGCTCGTCACAGATACGCAGTATTTT.